The rows below give T cell receptor beta chains drawn from one sample of a study of T cell responses to AZD1222 COVID-19 vaccine. The repertoire was sequenced with immunoSEQ multiplex PCR; TCRdb's copy has only in-frame clones and lacks some. The profile covers approximately 50,000 clones, with approximately 86% appearing a single time and about 7% taken by the ten largest. The sample in question was peripheral blood, obtained 28 days after the second AZD1222 dose. The receptors come from an adult who received the AZD1222 COVID-19 vaccine. Both conserved end residues are part of each CDR3. The order of the fields is CDR3 protein, CDR3 DNA, V gene, J gene, clone size, D gene. The D gene is left open where the match is weak. Rows give clone size only sometimes, using once, few, many, or a class for an expanded clone.

cdr3_aa: CASSLDRGWGNQPQHF
cdr3_nt: TGTGCCAGCAGCTTAGACAGGGGGTGGGGCAATCAGCCCCAGCATTTT
v_call: TRBV7-2
j_call: TRBJ1-5
clone_size: .
d_call: TRBD1

cdr3_aa: CAWISLAESTDTQYF
cdr3_nt: TGTGCCTGGATTAGTCTAGCGGAAAGCACAGATACGCAGTATTTT
v_call: TRBV30
j_call: TRBJ2-3
clone_size: .
d_call: TRBD2

cdr3_aa: CASSSGTSGSGEQYF
cdr3_nt: TGTGCCAGCAGTTCCGGGACTAGCGGGAGCGGCGAGCAGTACTTC
v_call: TRBV6-5
j_call: TRBJ2-7
clone_size: .
d_call: TRBD2

cdr3_aa: CSASLLAANNEQFF
cdr3_nt: TGCAGTGCTAGTCTCCTAGCGGCTAACAATGAGCAGTTCTTC
v_call: TRBV20-1
j_call: TRBJ2-1
clone_size: .
d_call: TRBD2

cdr3_aa: CASSGQENQPQHF
cdr3_nt: TGTGCCAGCAGCGGGCAGGAGAATCAGCCCCAGCATTTT
v_call: TRBV6-5
j_call: TRBJ1-5
clone_size: .
d_call: .

cdr3_aa: CASRTAGYTF
cdr3_nt: TGTGCCAGCAGGACGGCTGGCTACACCTTC
v_call: TRBV2
j_call: TRBJ1-2
clone_size: .
d_call: .

cdr3_aa: CASSLEQGLNQPQHF
cdr3_nt: TGTGCCAGCAGCTTAGAACAGGGCCTCAATCAGCCCCAGCATTTT
v_call: TRBV11-2
j_call: TRBJ1-5
clone_size: .
d_call: .

cdr3_aa: CASSSYPGATNEKLFF
cdr3_nt: TGTGCCAGCAGCTCCTATCCGGGGGCAACTAATGAAAAACTGTTTTTT
v_call: TRBV28
j_call: TRBJ1-4
clone_size: .
d_call: .

cdr3_aa: CASNDRYSNQPQHF
cdr3_nt: TGTGCCAGCAACGACAGGTATAGCAATCAGCCCCAGCATTTT
v_call: TRBV27
j_call: TRBJ1-5
clone_size: .
d_call: .

cdr3_aa: CASSLVANTEAFF
cdr3_nt: TGTGCCAGCAGCTTAGTTGCGAACACTGAAGCTTTCTTT
v_call: TRBV7-2
j_call: TRBJ1-1
clone_size: .
d_call: .

cdr3_aa: CAIPVGGLNTEAFF
cdr3_nt: TGTGCCATCCCTGTGGGGGGTCTTAACACTGAAGCTTTCTTT
v_call: TRBV2
j_call: TRBJ1-1
clone_size: .
d_call: .

cdr3_aa: CASSPRDRDSGANVLTF
cdr3_nt: TGTGCCAGCAGCCCGCGGGACAGGGACTCTGGGGCCAACGTCCTGACTTTC
v_call: TRBV7-8
j_call: TRBJ2-6
clone_size: .
d_call: TRBD1

cdr3_aa: CASRPQGTNTGELFF
cdr3_nt: TGCGCCAGCAGACCCCAGGGGACGAACACCGGGGAGCTGTTTTTT
v_call: TRBV5-1
j_call: TRBJ2-2
clone_size: .
d_call: .

cdr3_aa: CAISGRTSGGDLSSYNEQFF
cdr3_nt: TGTGCCATCAGTGGACGGACTAGCGGGGGGGATTTAAGCTCCTACAATGAGCAGTTCTTC
v_call: TRBV10-3
j_call: TRBJ2-1
clone_size: .
d_call: TRBD2

cdr3_aa: CASSLELRGYTF
cdr3_nt: TGTGCCAGCAGCTTAGAACTCCGAGGCTACACCTTC
v_call: TRBV7-2
j_call: TRBJ1-2
clone_size: .
d_call: .

cdr3_aa: CASSVGGVSRSGTQYF
cdr3_nt: TGTGCCAGCAGCGTAGGGGGGGTCTCCAGATCAGGCACGCAGTATTTT
v_call: TRBV9
j_call: TRBJ2-3
clone_size: once
d_call: .

cdr3_aa: CASSDGGRGLNTGELFF
cdr3_nt: TGTGCCAGCAGTGATGGGGGAAGGGGACTGAACACCGGGGAGCTGTTTTTT
v_call: TRBV6-4
j_call: TRBJ2-2
clone_size: .
d_call: .

cdr3_aa: CASSWGTGDQPQHF
cdr3_nt: TGTGCCAGCAGTTGGGGGACAGGGGATCAGCCCCAGCATTTT
v_call: TRBV28
j_call: TRBJ1-5
clone_size: .
d_call: TRBD1

cdr3_aa: CASTGQRNQPQHF
cdr3_nt: TGTGCCAGCACCGGACAGCGCAATCAGCCCCAGCATTTT
v_call: TRBV6-5
j_call: TRBJ1-5
clone_size: .
d_call: .

cdr3_aa: CASTAVNEKLFF
cdr3_nt: TGTGCCAGCACCGCAGTTAATGAAAAACTGTTTTTT
v_call: TRBV6-5
j_call: TRBJ1-4
clone_size: .
d_call: .

cdr3_aa: CASSQSSPVRMNTEAFF
cdr3_nt: TGCGCCAGCAGTCAATCGTCTCCGGTCCGGATGAACACTGAAGCTTTCTTT
v_call: TRBV23-1
j_call: TRBJ1-1
clone_size: .
d_call: .

cdr3_aa: CASGESGGGRFHEQYF
cdr3_nt: TGTGCCAGCGGGGAATCCGGGGGCGGGAGATTCCACGAGCAGTACTTC
v_call: TRBV28
j_call: TRBJ2-7
clone_size: .
d_call: .

cdr3_aa: CSVRTLPYEQYF
cdr3_nt: TGCAGCGTCAGGACCTTACCCTACGAGCAGTACTTC
v_call: TRBV29-1
j_call: TRBJ2-7
clone_size: .
d_call: .

cdr3_aa: CASSNAGAGKEKLFF
cdr3_nt: TGTGCCAGCAGTAACGCCGGCGCAGGGAAAGAAAAACTGTTTTTT
v_call: TRBV6-5
j_call: TRBJ1-4
clone_size: .
d_call: .

cdr3_aa: CASTQGGSVANYGYTF
cdr3_nt: TGTGCCAGCACCCAGGGGGGGAGCGTAGCTAACTATGGCTACACCTTC
v_call: TRBV7-9
j_call: TRBJ1-2
clone_size: .
d_call: TRBD1

cdr3_aa: CASSPGPEKLFF
cdr3_nt: TGTGCCAGCAGCCCCGGACCGGAAAAACTGTTTTTT
v_call: TRBV12-3/TRBV12-4
j_call: TRBJ1-4
clone_size: .
d_call: .

cdr3_aa: CASSLYLGLSEAFF
cdr3_nt: TGTGCCAGCAGCCTATACTTGGGGTTGTCTGAAGCTTTCTTT
v_call: TRBV7-2
j_call: TRBJ1-1
clone_size: .
d_call: .

cdr3_aa: CASSPWTVKHGYTF
cdr3_nt: TGTGCCAGCTCACCATGGACAGTAAAGCATGGCTACACCTTC
v_call: TRBV18
j_call: TRBJ1-2
clone_size: .
d_call: .

cdr3_aa: CASSQTGAGAYSPLHF
cdr3_nt: TGTGCCAGCAGCCAAACTGGAGCAGGGGCGTACTCACCCCTCCACTTT
v_call: TRBV3-1/TRBV3-2
j_call: TRBJ1-6
clone_size: .
d_call: .

cdr3_aa: CASSREAGGSNIQYF
cdr3_nt: TGTGCCAGCAGCCGCGAAGCGGGGGGATCGAACATTCAGTACTTC
v_call: TRBV7-2
j_call: TRBJ2-4
clone_size: .
d_call: TRBD2

cdr3_aa: CASSRTQNTEAFF
cdr3_nt: TGTGCCAGCAGCCGGACACAGAACACTGAAGCTTTCTTT
v_call: TRBV5-4
j_call: TRBJ1-1
clone_size: .
d_call: .

cdr3_aa: CASSQRGQGANEQYF
cdr3_nt: TGTGCCAGCAGCCAAAGGGGACAGGGGGCCAACGAGCAGTACTTC
v_call: TRBV3-1/TRBV3-2
j_call: TRBJ2-7
clone_size: .
d_call: TRBD1

cdr3_aa: CASSRQGHSNQPQHF
cdr3_nt: TGTGCCAGCAGCCGACAGGGTCATAGCAATCAGCCCCAGCATTTT
v_call: TRBV5-6
j_call: TRBJ1-5
clone_size: .
d_call: TRBD1

cdr3_aa: CASSWTGGSYNEQFF
cdr3_nt: TGTGCCAGCAGCTGGACAGGGGGCTCCTACAATGAGCAGTTCTTC
v_call: TRBV11-1
j_call: TRBJ2-1
clone_size: .
d_call: TRBD1

cdr3_aa: CASSYPDKGVTYEQYF
cdr3_nt: TGTGCCAGCAGTTACCCGGACAAGGGGGTCACCTACGAGCAGTACTTC
v_call: TRBV6-6
j_call: TRBJ2-7
clone_size: few
d_call: .

cdr3_aa: CASSPPGNQETQYF
cdr3_nt: TGTGCCAGCTCACCACCTGGGAATCAAGAGACCCAGTACTTC
v_call: TRBV18
j_call: TRBJ2-5
clone_size: .
d_call: .

cdr3_aa: CASSYSLQGYGYTF
cdr3_nt: TGTGCCAGCAGTTACTCGTTACAGGGGTATGGCTACACCTTC
v_call: TRBV6-5
j_call: TRBJ1-2
clone_size: .
d_call: TRBD1

cdr3_aa: CASSQGPSLNYGYTF
cdr3_nt: TGTGCCAGCAGCCAAGGTCCCAGCCTTAACTATGGCTACACCTTC
v_call: TRBV3-1/TRBV3-2
j_call: TRBJ1-2
clone_size: .
d_call: .

cdr3_aa: CAISESTSSYNEQFF
cdr3_nt: TGTGCCATCAGTGAGTCGACAAGCTCCTACAATGAGCAGTTCTTC
v_call: TRBV10-3
j_call: TRBJ2-1
clone_size: .
d_call: .

cdr3_aa: CASSTGTANTEAFF
cdr3_nt: TGCGCCAGCAGCACTGGGACAGCGAACACTGAAGCTTTCTTT
v_call: TRBV5-1
j_call: TRBJ1-1
clone_size: .
d_call: TRBD1

cdr3_aa: CASSSGPSGRAPPYNEQFF
cdr3_nt: TGTGCCAGCAGTTCAGGGCCTAGCGGGAGGGCCCCCCCCTACAATGAGCAGTTCTTC
v_call: TRBV6-2/TRBV6-3
j_call: TRBJ2-1
clone_size: few
d_call: TRBD2

cdr3_aa: CASREGQYSNQPQHF
cdr3_nt: TGTGCCAGCAGAGAGGGACAGTATAGCAATCAGCCCCAGCATTTT
v_call: TRBV28
j_call: TRBJ1-5
clone_size: .
d_call: TRBD1

cdr3_aa: CASSRTGFHGNTIYF
cdr3_nt: TGTGCCAGCAGCCGAACAGGGTTTCATGGAAACACCATATATTTT
v_call: TRBV3-1/TRBV3-2
j_call: TRBJ1-3
clone_size: .
d_call: .

cdr3_aa: CASSEGGSGTYGYTF
cdr3_nt: TGTGCCAGCAGTGAGGGGGGTTCCGGGACGTATGGCTACACCTTC
v_call: TRBV2
j_call: TRBJ1-2
clone_size: .
d_call: .

cdr3_aa: CASSYGLGTEAFF
cdr3_nt: TGTGCCAGCAGTTACGGGCTGGGCACTGAAGCTTTCTTT
v_call: TRBV6-5
j_call: TRBJ1-1
clone_size: .
d_call: .

cdr3_aa: CATSRAGLANYGYTF
cdr3_nt: TGTGCCACCAGCAGAGCCGGTTTAGCTAACTATGGCTACACCTTC
v_call: TRBV15
j_call: TRBJ1-2
clone_size: .
d_call: .

cdr3_aa: CASSLEGQIPYEQYF
cdr3_nt: TGCGCCAGCAGCTTGGAGGGACAGATTCCCTACGAGCAGTACTTC
v_call: TRBV5-1
j_call: TRBJ2-7
clone_size: .
d_call: TRBD1

cdr3_aa: CASRRTSGNTIYF
cdr3_nt: TGTGCCAGCAGACGTACTTCTGGAAACACCATATATTTT
v_call: TRBV12-3/TRBV12-4
j_call: TRBJ1-3
clone_size: .
d_call: .

cdr3_aa: CASSSLGYGYTF
cdr3_nt: TGTGCCAGCAGCTCCCTGGGCTATGGCTACACCTTC
v_call: TRBV7-2
j_call: TRBJ1-2
clone_size: .
d_call: .

cdr3_aa: CASSPPLGRSQPQHF
cdr3_nt: TGTGCCAGCAGTCCCCCATTGGGTAGGAGTCAGCCCCAGCATTTT
v_call: TRBV28
j_call: TRBJ1-5
clone_size: .
d_call: .

cdr3_aa: CASSLDRGFYNEQFF
cdr3_nt: TGCGCCAGCAGCCTGGACAGGGGCTTCTACAATGAGCAGTTCTTC
v_call: TRBV4-3
j_call: TRBJ2-1
clone_size: .
d_call: TRBD1

cdr3_aa: CASTQGANTEAFF
cdr3_nt: TGTGCCAGTACACAGGGCGCAAACACTGAAGCTTTCTTT
v_call: TRBV6-5
j_call: TRBJ1-1
clone_size: .
d_call: .

cdr3_aa: CASSGTRTSLSYEQYF
cdr3_nt: TGTGCCAGTTCTGGGACCAGAACCTCACTCTCCTACGAGCAGTACTTC
v_call: TRBV19
j_call: TRBJ2-7
clone_size: .
d_call: .